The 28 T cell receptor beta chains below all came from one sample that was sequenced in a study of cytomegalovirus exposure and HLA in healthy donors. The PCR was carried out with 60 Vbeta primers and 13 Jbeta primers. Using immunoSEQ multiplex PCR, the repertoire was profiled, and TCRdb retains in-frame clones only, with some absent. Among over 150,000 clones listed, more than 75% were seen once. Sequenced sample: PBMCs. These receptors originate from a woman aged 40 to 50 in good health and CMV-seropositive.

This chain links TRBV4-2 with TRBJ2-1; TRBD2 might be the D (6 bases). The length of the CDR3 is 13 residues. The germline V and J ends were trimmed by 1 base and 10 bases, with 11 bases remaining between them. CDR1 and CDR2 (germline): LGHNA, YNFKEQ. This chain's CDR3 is CASSQASGVEQFF. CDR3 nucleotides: TGTGCCAGCAGCCAAGCCTCGGGAGTGGAGCAGTTCTTC.

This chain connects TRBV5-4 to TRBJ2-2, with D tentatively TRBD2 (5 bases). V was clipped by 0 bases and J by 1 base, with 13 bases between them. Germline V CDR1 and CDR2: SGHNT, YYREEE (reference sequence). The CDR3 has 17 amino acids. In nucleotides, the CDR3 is TGTGCCAGCAGCTTGGGCCCGCTAGCTCAGAACACCGGGGAGCTGTTTTTT. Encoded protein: CASSLGPLAQNTGELFF.

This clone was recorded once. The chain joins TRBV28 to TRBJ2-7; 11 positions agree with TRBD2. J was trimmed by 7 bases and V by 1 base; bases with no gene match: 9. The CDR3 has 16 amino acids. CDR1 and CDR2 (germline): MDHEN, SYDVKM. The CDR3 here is CASSLSSPGLAAEQYF. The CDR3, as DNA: TGTGCCAGCAGTTTATCCTCCCCGGGACTAGCGGCGGAGCAGTACTTC.

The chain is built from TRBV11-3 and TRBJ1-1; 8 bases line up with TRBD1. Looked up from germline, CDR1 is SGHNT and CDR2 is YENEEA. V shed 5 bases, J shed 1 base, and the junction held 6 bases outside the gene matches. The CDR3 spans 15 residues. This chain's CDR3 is CASSLGTGQNTEAFF. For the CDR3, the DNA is TGTGCCAGCAGCCTTGGGACAGGCCAGAACACTGAAGCTTTCTTT. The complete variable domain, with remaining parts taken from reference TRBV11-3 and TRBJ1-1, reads EAGVVQSPRYKIIEKKQPVAFWCNPISGHNTLYWYLQNLGQGPELLIRYENEEAVDDSQLPKDRFSAERLKGVDSTLKIQPAELGDSAVYLCASSLGTGQNTEAFFGQGTRLTVV.

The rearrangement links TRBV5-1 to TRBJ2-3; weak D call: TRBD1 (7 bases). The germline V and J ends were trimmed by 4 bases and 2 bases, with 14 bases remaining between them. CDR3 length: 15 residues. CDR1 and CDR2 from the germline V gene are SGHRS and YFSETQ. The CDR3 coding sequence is TGCGCCAGCAGCCCAAGACAGGGACTCACAGATACGCAGTATTTT. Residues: CASSPRQGLTDTQYF.

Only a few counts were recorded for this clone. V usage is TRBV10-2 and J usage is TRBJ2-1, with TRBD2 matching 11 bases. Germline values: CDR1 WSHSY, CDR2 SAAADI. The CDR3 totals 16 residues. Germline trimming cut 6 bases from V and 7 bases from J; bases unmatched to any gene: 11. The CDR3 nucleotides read TGCGCCAGCAGCGTCTCCCTAGCGGGAGGTGATAATGAGCAGTTCTTC. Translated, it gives CASSVSLAGGDNEQFF.

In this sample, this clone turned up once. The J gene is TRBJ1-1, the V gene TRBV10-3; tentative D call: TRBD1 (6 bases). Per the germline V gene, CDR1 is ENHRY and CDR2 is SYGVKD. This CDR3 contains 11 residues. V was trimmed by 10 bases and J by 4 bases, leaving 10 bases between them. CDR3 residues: CATAGATEAFF. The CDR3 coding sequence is TGTGCCACCGCAGGGGCCACTGAAGCTTTCTTT.

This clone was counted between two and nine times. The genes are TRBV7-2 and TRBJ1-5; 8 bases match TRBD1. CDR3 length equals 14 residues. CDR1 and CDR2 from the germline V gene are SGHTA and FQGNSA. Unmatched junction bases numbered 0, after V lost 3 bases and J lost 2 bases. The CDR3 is CASSLDRGNQPQHF. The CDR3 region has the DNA TGTGCCAGCAGCTTGGACAGGGGCAATCAGCCCCAGCATTTT. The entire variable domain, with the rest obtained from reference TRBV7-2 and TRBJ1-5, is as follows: GAGVSQSPSNKVTEKGKDVELRCDPISGHTALYWYRQSLGQGLEFLIYFQGNSAPDKSGLPSDRFSAERTGGSVSTLTIQRTQQEDSAVYLCASSLDRGNQPQHFGDGTRLSIL.

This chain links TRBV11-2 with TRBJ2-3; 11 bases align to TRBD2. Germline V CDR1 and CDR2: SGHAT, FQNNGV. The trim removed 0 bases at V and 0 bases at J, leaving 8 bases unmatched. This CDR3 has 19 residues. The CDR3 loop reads CASSLDHWGLADSTDTQYF. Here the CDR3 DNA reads TGTGCCAGCAGCTTAGATCATTGGGGACTAGCGGATAGCACAGATACGCAGTATTTT.

This CDR3 is CASRPAVGGQVYEQYF. The CDR3 DNA follows: TGTGCCAGCAGGCCAGCAGTGGGGGGACAGGTCTACGAGCAGTACTTC. This chain joins TRBV27 and TRBJ2-7; 8 bases align to TRBD1. Per germline, CDR1 MNHEY and CDR2 SMNVEV (reference sequence). This CDR3 contains 16 residues. With 6 bases clipped from V and 3 bases from J, the junction kept 13 bases outside the gene matches.

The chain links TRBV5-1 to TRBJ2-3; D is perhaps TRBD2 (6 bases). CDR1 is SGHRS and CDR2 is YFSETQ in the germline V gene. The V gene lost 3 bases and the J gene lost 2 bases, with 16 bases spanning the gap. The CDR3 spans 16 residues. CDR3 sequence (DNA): TGCGCCAGCAGCTCCCACGCGGGGAGTTACACAGATACGCAGTATTTT. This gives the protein CASSSHAGSYTDTQYF.

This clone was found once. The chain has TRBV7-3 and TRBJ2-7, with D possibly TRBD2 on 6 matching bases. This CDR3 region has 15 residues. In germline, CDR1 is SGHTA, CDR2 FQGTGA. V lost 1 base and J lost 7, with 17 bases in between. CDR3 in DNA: TGTGCCAGCAGCTTAAACGGGAAACGGGCGGGAGAGCAGTACTTC. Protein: CASSLNGKRAGEQYF.

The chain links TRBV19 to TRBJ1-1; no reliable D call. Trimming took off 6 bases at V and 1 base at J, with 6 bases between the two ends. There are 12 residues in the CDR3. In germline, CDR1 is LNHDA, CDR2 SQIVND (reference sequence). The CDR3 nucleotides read TGTGCCAGTAGGATCGGGAACACTGAAGCTTTCTTT. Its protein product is CASRIGNTEAFF.

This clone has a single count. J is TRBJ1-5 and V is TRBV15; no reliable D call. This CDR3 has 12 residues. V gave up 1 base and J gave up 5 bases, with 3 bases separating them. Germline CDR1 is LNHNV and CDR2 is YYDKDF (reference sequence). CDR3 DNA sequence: TGTGCCACCAGCAGAGCGGATCAGCCCCAGCATTTT. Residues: CATSRADQPQHF.

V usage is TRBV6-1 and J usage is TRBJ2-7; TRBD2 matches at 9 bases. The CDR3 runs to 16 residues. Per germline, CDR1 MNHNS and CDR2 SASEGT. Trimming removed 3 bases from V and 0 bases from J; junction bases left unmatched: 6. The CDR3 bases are TGTGCCAGCAGTGAGTGGCTAGCGGGAACCTCCTACGAGCAGTACTTC. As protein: CASSEWLAGTSYEQYF.

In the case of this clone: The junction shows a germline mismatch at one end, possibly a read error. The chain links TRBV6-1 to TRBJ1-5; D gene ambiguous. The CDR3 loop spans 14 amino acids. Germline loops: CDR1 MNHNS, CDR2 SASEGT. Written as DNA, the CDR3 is TGTGCCAGCAGTAAAGCGGGAGACAATCAGCCCCAGCATTTT. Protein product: CASSKAGDNQPQHF.

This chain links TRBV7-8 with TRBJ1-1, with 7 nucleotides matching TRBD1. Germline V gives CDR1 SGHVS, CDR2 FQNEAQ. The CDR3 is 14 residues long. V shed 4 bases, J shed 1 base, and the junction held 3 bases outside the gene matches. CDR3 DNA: TGTGCCAGCAGCTCGGGACAGCAGAACACTGAAGCTTTCTTT. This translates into CASSSGQQNTEAFF. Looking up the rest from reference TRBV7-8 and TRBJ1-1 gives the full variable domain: GAGVSQSPRYKVAKRGQDVALRCDPISGHVSLFWYQQALGQGPEFLTYFQNEAQLDKSGLPSDRFFAERPEGSVSTLKIQRTQQEDSAVYLCASSSGQQNTEAFFGQGTRLTVV.

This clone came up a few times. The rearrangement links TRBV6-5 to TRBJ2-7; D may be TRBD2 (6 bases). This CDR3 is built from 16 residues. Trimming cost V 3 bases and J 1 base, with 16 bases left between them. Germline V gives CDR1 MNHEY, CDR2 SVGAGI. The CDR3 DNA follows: TGTGCCAGCAGTTATAGAGTCGGGAGTGGGTCCTACGAGCAGTACTTC. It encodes CASSYRVGSGSYEQYF.

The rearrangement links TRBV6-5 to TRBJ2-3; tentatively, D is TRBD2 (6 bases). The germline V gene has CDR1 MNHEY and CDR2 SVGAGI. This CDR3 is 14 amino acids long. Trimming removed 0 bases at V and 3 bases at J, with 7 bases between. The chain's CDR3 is CASSYSRGTDTQYF. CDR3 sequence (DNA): TGTGCCAGCAGTTACTCTCGGGGGACAGATACGCAGTATTTT.

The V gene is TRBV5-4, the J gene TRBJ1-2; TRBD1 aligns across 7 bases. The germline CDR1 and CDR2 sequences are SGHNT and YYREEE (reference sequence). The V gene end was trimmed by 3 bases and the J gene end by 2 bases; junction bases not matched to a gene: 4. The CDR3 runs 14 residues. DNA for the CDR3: TGTGCCAGCAGCTCTGACAGGGAAAACTATGGCTACACCTTC. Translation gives CASSSDRENYGYTF.

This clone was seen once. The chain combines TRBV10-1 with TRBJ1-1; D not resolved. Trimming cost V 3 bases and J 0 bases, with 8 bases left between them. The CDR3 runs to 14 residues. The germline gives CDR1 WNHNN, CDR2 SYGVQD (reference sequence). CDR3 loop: CASSDGLLNTEAFF. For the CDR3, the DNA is TGCGCCAGCAGTGATGGACTTTTGAACACTGAAGCTTTCTTT.

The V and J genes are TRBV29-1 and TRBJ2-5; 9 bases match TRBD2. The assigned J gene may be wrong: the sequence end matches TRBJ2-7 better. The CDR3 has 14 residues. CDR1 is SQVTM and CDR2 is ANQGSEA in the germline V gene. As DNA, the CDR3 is TGCAGCGCTTGGGGGCTAGCGGGGTCCTACGAGCAGTACTTC. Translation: CSAWGLAGSYEQYF.

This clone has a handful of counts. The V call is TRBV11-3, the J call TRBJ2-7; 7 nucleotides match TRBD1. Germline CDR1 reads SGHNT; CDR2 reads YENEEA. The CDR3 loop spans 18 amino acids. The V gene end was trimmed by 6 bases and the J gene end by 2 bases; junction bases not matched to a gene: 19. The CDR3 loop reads CASSLEQRGGPATYEQYF. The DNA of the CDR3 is TGTGCCAGCAGTCTAGAACAGAGAGGGGGCCCTGCAACCTACGAGCAGTACTTC.

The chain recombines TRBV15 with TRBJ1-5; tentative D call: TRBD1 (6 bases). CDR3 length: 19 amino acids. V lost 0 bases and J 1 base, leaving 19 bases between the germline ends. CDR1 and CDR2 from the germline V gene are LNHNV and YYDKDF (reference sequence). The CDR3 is CATSRDRGGGRISNQPQHF. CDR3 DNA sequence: TGTGCCACCAGCAGAGATCGGGGAGGGGGTAGGATAAGCAATCAGCCCCAGCATTTT.

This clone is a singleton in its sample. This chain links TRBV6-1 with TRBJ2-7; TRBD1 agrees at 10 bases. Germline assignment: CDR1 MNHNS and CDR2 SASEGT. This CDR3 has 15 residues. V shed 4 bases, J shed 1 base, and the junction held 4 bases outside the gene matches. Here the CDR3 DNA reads TGTGCCAGCAGTGGGTGGACAGGGGGATCCTACGAGCAGTACTTC. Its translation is CASSGWTGGSYEQYF.

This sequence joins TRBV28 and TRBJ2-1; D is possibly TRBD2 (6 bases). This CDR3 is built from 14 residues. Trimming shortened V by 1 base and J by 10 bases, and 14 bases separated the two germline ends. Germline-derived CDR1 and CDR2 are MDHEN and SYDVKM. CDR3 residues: CASSLSGGKLEQFF. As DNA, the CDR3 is TGTGCCAGCAGTTTATCTGGGGGGAAATTGGAGCAGTTCTTC. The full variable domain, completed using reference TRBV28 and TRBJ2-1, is DVKVTQSSRYLVKRTGEKVFLECVQDMDHENMFWYRQDPGLGLRLIYFSYDVKMKEKGDIPEGYSVSREKKERFSLILESASTNQTSMYLCASSLSGGKLEQFFGPGTRLTVL.

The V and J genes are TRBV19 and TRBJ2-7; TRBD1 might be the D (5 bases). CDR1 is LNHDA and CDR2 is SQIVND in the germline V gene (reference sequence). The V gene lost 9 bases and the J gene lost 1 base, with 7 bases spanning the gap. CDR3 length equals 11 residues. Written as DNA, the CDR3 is TGTGCCAGCCAGGGTTCCTACGAGCAGTACTTC. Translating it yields CASQGSYEQYF.

The CDR3 coding sequence is TGTGCCAGCAGCTCCCAGGACGGGGGAGATACGCAGTATTTT. It encodes CASSSQDGGDTQYF. The chain carries TRBV7-3 and TRBJ2-3, with D perhaps matching TRBD2 (6 bases). Germline assignment: CDR1 SGHTA and CDR2 FQGTGA. The CDR3 runs to 14 residues. Trimming pared 4 bases from V and 5 bases from J, leaving 13 bases between.